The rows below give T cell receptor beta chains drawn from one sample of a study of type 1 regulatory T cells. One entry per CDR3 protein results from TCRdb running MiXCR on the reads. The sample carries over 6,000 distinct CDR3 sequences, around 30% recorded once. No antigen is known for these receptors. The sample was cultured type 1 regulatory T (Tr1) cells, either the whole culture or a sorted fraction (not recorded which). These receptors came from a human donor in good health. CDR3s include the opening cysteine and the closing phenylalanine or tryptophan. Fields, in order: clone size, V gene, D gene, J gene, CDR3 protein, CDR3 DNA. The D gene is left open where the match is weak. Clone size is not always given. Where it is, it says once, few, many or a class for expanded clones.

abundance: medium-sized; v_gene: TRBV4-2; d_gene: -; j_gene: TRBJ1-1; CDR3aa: CASSQFPTGQMLAGTEAFF; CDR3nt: TGTGCCAGCAGCCAATTTCCGACAGGTCAGATGCTTGCAGGCACTGAAGCTTTCTTT
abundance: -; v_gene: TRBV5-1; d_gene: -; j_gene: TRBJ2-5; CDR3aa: CASSSRGSETQYF; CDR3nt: TGCGCCAGCAGCTCACGGGGGTCGGAGACCCAGTACTTC
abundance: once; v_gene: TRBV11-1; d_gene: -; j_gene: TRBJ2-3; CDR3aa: CASSSNTDTQYF; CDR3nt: TGTGCCAGCAGCTCGAACACAGATACGCAGTATTTT
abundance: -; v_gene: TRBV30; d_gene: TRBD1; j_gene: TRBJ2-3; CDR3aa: CAWRTGTDTQYF; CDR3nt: TGTGCCTGGAGGACAGGGACAGATACGCAGTATTTT
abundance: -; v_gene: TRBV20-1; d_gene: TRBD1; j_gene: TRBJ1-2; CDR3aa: CSAGDRVNYGYTF; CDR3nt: TGCAGTGCTGGGGACAGGGTGAACTATGGCTACACCTTC
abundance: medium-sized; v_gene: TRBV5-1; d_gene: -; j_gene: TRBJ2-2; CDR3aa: CASSFPGTNTGELFF; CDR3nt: TGCGCCAGCAGCTTTCCCGGGACGAACACCGGGGAGCTGTTTTTT
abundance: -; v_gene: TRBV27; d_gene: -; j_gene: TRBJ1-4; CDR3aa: CASSLLYRDAQKLFF; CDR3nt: TGTGCCAGCAGTCTTCTTTACAGGGACGCGCAAAAACTGTTTTTT
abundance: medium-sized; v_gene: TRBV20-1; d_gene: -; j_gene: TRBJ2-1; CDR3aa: CSAFGSSAEQFF; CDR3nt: TGCAGTGCTTTCGGGTCCTCGGCTGAGCAGTTCTTC
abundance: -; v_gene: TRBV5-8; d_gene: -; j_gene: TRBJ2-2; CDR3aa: CASSGLPVFGGELFF; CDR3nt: TGTGCCAGCAGCGGCCTCCCCGTTTTTGGCGGGGAGCTGTTTTTT
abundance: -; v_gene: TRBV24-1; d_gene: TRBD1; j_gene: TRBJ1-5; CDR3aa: CATSDSDRGAQGYQPQHF; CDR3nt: TGTGCCACCAGTGATTCAGACAGGGGGGCACAGGGATATCAGCCCCAGCATTTT
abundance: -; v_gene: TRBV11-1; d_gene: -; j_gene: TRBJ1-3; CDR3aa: CASSLFGGGASSGNTIYF; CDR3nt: TGTGCCAGCAGCTTATTCGGTGGAGGGGCTTCGTCTGGAAACACCATATATTTT
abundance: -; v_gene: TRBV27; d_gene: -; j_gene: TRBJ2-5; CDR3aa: CASSLVEETQYF; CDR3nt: TGTGCCAGCAGTTTGGTAGAGGAGACCCAGTACTTC